This TCR beta chain was identified during a study of blood T cells in healthy people across ages (dated by TCRdb to between 2015 and 2017). As for the study more broadly: In model experiments, template switching captured roughly one uniquely barcoded TCR beta cDNA molecule for every two T cells. The donors were divided into four age groups: young (average approximately 17 years), middle-aged (roughly 42), aged (approximately 62) and long-lived (approximately 74). Using deep sequencing normalized with unique cDNA molecular identifiers, the study measured how TCR beta repertoire diversity changes with age. To avoid experimental bias, donors of different ages were randomly spread across the sequencing lanes. The study analyzed two additional independent replicas of 1 million unique cDNA reads from the same blood draw for two donors, one aged 18 to 30 and one aged 80 or older. Broad study findings and their caveats: Because the CMV infection status of the donors was unknown, age-related changes in expanded clonotypes may potentially have been confounded. Compared with the aged group, the long-lived group had more naive CD4+ T cells, fewer expanded clones and increased TCR diversity, suggesting age selection. Estimates of total diversity based on one million sequenced T cells were regarded as lower bounds and as underestimates. There was a strong correlation between observed TCR beta diversity and the percentage of naive T cells measured by flow cytometry. Because profiling used bulk unsorted PBMCs, naive and antigen-experienced compartments could not be compared conclusively. Observed TCR beta diversity per million T cells fell roughly linearly with age, and a significant reduction was already apparent by age roughly 40.

The donors were 40 or so Caucasian individuals from Russia, aged roughly 6 to 95 years, who were systemically healthy. Each donor gave ten milliliters of peripheral blood, collected into EDTA-treated Vacutainer tubes. PBMCs were isolated by Ficoll-Paque density-gradient centrifugation, with at least 7 million obtained per sample. Trizol reagent was used to extract total RNA from PBMCs, with at least 5.5 micrograms per sample. For every donor, flow cytometry on a PBMC aliquot measured the percentage of naive CD45RAhigh/CD27high T cells. The junction shows trimming of 6 bases on V and 5 bases on J, plus 15 bases between the germline ends. The CDR3 sequence holds 13 residues, the cysteine and phenylalanine included. Only the CDR3 part of the read is kept: 39 bases, read in frame from the first base. CDR1 SGHRS and CDR2 YFSETQ are derived from the germline V gene. Receptors were amplified or captured by 5' RACE. The sequencing machine was an Illumina HiSeq 2500. A second PCR of about 6 to 11 cycles was performed with a sample-barcoded 5' primer and a J-beta primer mix. A template-switch 5' adaptor carrying 12 random nucleotides introduced a unique molecular identifier onto each TCR beta cDNA molecule. At least 2.5 million CDR3-containing paired-end reads were obtained from each sample. The Mint cDNA synthesis kit, primed by a TRBC-specific oligonucleotide, was used to synthesize first-strand cDNA from all RNA. After uracil-DNA glycosylase treatment, a first 18-cycle PCR used universal primers M1SS and BC2_uni_R on all cDNA. Per the source publication's procedure: Normalization of each sample was performed by random selection of 1 million high-quality reads, each carrying a distinct molecular identifier. Instead of being binned into consensus sequences, reads that shared molecular identifiers were thrown out. MiTCR, with a Q25 quality threshold and the strictest error-elimination algorithm, was used for CDR3 identification, clonotype clustering and error correction. A nonparametric unseen species model with Euler transformation was used to estimate a lower bound on total TCR beta diversity. Through fastp at Q25 and MiXCR, TCRdb rebuilt clones from the public reads, retaining in-frame beta chains. Under each unique CDR3 protein, matching rows form one entry showing the most common genes and DNA. TCRdb assigned the V and J calls; the authors' analysis was not used. Within this sample are approximately 800,000 distinct CDR3 sequences, with 56% of them counted one time only. The biggest ten clones account for roughly 25% of the sample.

Remarks on this clonotype: No antigen is known for it. There are no base qualities to consult, and no much larger clone falls within one base.

Recombination connected TRBV5-1 to TRBJ2-7, with TRBD2 as a weak D call on 5 bases. This TCR was sampled from a man aged 35 to 55 in good health. Source material: blood. CDR3 sequence: CASMGDSWDEQYF. The base sequence is TGCGCCAGCATGGGAGACTCTTGGGACGAGCAGTACTTC. With the rest looked up from the reference TRBV5-1 and TRBJ2-7 genes rather than sequenced, the full variable domain is KAGVTQTPRYLIKTRGQQVTLSCSPISGHRSVSWYQQTPGQGLQFLFEYFSETQRNKGNFPGRFSGRQFSNSRSEMNVSTLELGDSALYLCASMGDSWDEQYFGPGTRLTVT.